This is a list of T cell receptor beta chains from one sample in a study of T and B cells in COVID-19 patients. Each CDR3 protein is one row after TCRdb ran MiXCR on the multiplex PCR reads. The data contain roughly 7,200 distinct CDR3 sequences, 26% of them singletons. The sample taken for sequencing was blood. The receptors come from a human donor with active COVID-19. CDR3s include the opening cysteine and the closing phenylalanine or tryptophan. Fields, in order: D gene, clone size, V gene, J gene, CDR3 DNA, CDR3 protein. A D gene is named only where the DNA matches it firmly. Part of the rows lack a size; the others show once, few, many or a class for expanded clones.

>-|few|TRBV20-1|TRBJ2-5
TGCAGTGCTAGAGAGGGACGCTCGGAGACCCAGTACTTC
CSAREGRSETQYF
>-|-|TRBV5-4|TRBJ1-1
TGTGCCGTCCATTCCCCGGGACAAGGCACTGAAGCTTTCTTT
CAVHSPGQGTEAFF
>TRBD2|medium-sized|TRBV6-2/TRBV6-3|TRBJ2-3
TGTGCCAGCAGTTACTCTATCGGACTAGCGGGGAGCACAGATACGCAGTATTTT
CASSYSIGLAGSTDTQYF
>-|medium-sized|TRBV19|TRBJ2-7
TGTGCCAGTAGTATAAGCCCGGGGCAGGCCTACGAGCAGTACTTC
CASSISPGQAYEQYF
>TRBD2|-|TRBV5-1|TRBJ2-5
TGCGCCAGCAGGGGTACTACTAGCGGCGAGACCCAGTACTTC
CASRGTTSGETQYF
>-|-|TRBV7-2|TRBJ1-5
TGTGCCAGCAGCTTGGAGCAGAATCAGCCCCAGCATTTT
CASSLEQNQPQHF
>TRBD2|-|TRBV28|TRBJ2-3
TGTGCCAGCAGCGAGTTGGGACTAGCGGGAAACACAGATACGCAGTATTTT
CASSELGLAGNTDTQYF
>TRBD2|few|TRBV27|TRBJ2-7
TGTGCCAGCATGAGACTAGCGGGGTGGGGTGAGCAGTACTTC
CASMRLAGWGEQYF
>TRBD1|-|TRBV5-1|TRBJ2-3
TGCGCCAGCAGCTTGGTGGGACAGGGGGGTCTGACACACGATACGCAGTATTTT
CASSLVGQGGLTHDTQYF
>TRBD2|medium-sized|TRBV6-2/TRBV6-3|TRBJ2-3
TGTGCCAGCAGTTATCCTAGCGGGAGGAGCACAGATACGCAGTATTTT
CASSYPSGRSTDTQYF
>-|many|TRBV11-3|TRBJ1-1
TGTGCCAGCAGCTTCGACATGAACACTGAAGCTTTCTTT
CASSFDMNTEAFF
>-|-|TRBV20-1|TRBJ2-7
TGCAGTGTCACCTGGCGTGGGAGAGGCTACGAGCAGTACTTC
CSVTWRGRGYEQYF
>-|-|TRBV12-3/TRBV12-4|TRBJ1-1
TGTGCCAGCAGGCCATCAGGGGCCACTGAAGCTTTCTTT
CASRPSGATEAFF
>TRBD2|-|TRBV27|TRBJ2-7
TGTGCCAGCAGGATCTCGGGACTAGCGGGGCCCTACGAGCAGTACTTC
CASRISGLAGPYEQYF
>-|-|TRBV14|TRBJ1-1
TGTGCCAGCAGCCCCTCCCCCAGGGTCGGGGCTTTCTTT
CASSPSPRVGAFF
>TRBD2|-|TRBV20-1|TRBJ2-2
TGCAGTGCTGGGTTAGCGGGAGGGGCCGGGGAGCTGTTTTTT
CSAGLAGGAGELFF
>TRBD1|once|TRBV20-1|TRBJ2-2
TGCAGTGCTAGTAGACAGGGGACCGGGGAGCTGTTTTTT
CSASRQGTGELFF
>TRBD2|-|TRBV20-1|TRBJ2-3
TGCAGTGCTTTTCCCCTCCTCCTTACTAGCGGCACAGATACGCAGTATTTT
CSAFPLLLTSGTDTQYF
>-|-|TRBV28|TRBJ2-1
TGTGCCAGCAGTCTCCTAATTGGCTCCTACAATGAGCAGTTCTTC
CASSLLIGSYNEQFF
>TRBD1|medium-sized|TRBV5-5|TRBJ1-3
TGTGCCAGCAGCGACCGTTGGGACAGCTCTGGAAACACCATATATTTT
CASSDRWDSSGNTIYF
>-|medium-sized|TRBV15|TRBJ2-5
TGTGCCACCAGCAGAGAACGGGCGGGCCAAGAGACCCAGTACTTC
CATSRERAGQETQYF
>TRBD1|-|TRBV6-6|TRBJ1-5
TGTGCCAGCAGTGACGACCGGACAGGGGGCAATCAGCCCCAGCATTTT
CASSDDRTGGNQPQHF
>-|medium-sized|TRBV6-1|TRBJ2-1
TGTGCCAGCAGTGTTGACCGACTCAATGAGCAGTTCTTC
CASSVDRLNEQFF
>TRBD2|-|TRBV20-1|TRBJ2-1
TGCAGTGCTAGAGCTAGCGGGAACAATGAGCAGTTCTTC
CSARASGNNEQFF
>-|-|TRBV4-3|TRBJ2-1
TGCGCCAGCAGCCAAGGTCCGGGGCGGGAGCAGTTCTTC
CASSQGPGREQFF
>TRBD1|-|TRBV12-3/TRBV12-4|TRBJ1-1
TGTGCCAGCAGTCGGACTCGACAGGGAATGAACACTGAAGCTTTCTTT
CASSRTRQGMNTEAFF
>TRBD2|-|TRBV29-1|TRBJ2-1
TGCAGCGTTCGGGAGACTAGCCAACTAAATATGTTCTTC
CSVRETSQLNMFF
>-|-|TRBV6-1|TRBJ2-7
TGTGCCAGCAGTGCAGGACAGCACTCCTACGAGCAGTACTTC
CASSAGQHSYEQYF